Listed here are 22 T cell receptor beta chains from one sample, sequenced in a study of neurological immune-mediated disorders. From the 5' RACE reads, TCRdb called clonotypes with MiXCR, one entry per CDR3 protein. This repertoire shows about 82,000 distinct CDR3 sequences, just over 2.5% found once; its top ten account for 1.1%. What was sequenced was PBMCs. The origin of the receptors is a woman under 40 with multiple sclerosis.

This clonotype was seen ten or more times. The chain couples TRBV12-3 or TRBV12-4 to TRBJ2-5, with a tentative D call TRBD2 (6 bases). The CDR3 runs to 13 residues. Deletions cut 6 bases from V and 3 bases from J, with 11 bases between. CDR3 bases: TGTGCCAGCAGCAATAGCGGTAAAGAGACCCAGTACTTC. The encoded protein is CASSNSGKETQYF.

There are many counts of this clonotype. The chain recombines TRBV5-1 with TRBJ2-2; no clear D gene. The germline CDR1 and CDR2 sequences are SGHRS and YFSETQ. The CDR3 sequence is 16 residues long. Trimming took off 4 bases at V and 6 bases at J, with 19 bases between the two ends. The CDR3, as DNA: TGCGCCAGCAGCATCGGGTCAGCCCCTCGGTCCGGGGAGCTGTTTTTT. As protein: CASSIGSAPRSGELFF.

This clonotype has at least ten counts. The chain links TRBV3-1 to TRBJ1-1; D gene ambiguous. The germline V gene encodes CDR1 LGHDT and CDR2 YNNKEL (reference sequence). Trimming cost V 1 base and J 2 bases, with 5 bases left between them. This CDR3 is 13 amino acids long. The CDR3 sequence: CASSQVGNTEAFF. DNA of the CDR3: TGTGCCAGCAGCCAAGTGGGAAACACTGAAGCTTTCTTT.

This clonotype was recorded many times. The genes are TRBV12-3 or TRBV12-4 and TRBJ2-2; D perhaps matches TRBD1 (6 bases). There are 14 residues in the CDR3. The germline V and J ends were trimmed by 0 bases and 4 bases, with 6 bases remaining between them. CDR3: CASSLARGTGELFF. CDR3 nucleotide sequence: TGTGCCAGCAGTTTAGCCAGGGGCACCGGGGAGCTGTTTTTT.

This clonotype was observed at least ten times. CDR3 protein: CASSHGMGEQFF. In nucleotides, the CDR3 is TGTGCCAGCAGCCACGGGATGGGCGAGCAGTTCTTC. The chain recombines TRBV7-9 with TRBJ2-1; the D gene is possibly TRBD2 (5 bases). CDR3 length: 12 residues. V lost 5 bases, J lost 10 bases, and 12 bases lay in between. Per germline, CDR1 SEHNR and CDR2 FQNEAQ (reference sequence).

Ten or more counts support this clonotype. The chain employs TRBV4-2 and TRBJ1-1, with D possibly TRBD1 on 5 matching bases. Trimming removed 1 base at V and 2 bases at J, with 8 bases between. From germline, CDR1 is LGHNA and CDR2 YNFKEQ. The CDR3 extends over 14 amino acids. The CDR3 is CASSQAGPNTEAFF. The CDR3 bases are TGTGCCAGCAGCCAAGCGGGACCCAACACTGAAGCTTTCTTT.

This clonotype was observed many times. The rearrangement joins TRBV7-2 to TRBJ1-5; TRBD1 aligns across 8 bases. Germline values: CDR1 SGHTA, CDR2 FQGNSA. The CDR3 consists of 13 residues. V shed 6 bases, J shed 7 bases, and the junction held 5 bases outside the gene matches. This CDR3 reads CASSWTGRQPQHF. CDR3 bases: TGTGCCAGCAGTTGGACAGGGAGGCAGCCCCAGCATTTT.

The table lists this clonotype with many counts. This chain uses TRBV24-1 with TRBJ1-5, with TRBD1 matching over 9 bases. The ends lost 6 bases at V and 3 bases at J; junction bases unmatched: 2. Germline values: CDR1 KGHDR, CDR2 SFDVKD. The CDR3 contains 14 residues. The CDR3 loop is CATSWTGDNQPQHF. CDR3 sequence (DNA): TGTGCCACCAGTTGGACAGGGGACAATCAGCCCCAGCATTTT.

This clonotype was seen repeatedly, ten times or more. This chain uses TRBV4-3 with TRBJ2-2; 11 bases are shared with TRBD2. The length of the CDR3 is 18 residues. The junction had 13 bases not matched to a gene; V was cut back by 4 bases and J by 6 bases. From germline, CDR1 is LGHNA and CDR2 YSLEER. CDR3 DNA: TGCGCCAGCAGCCCCCTAAATGTAGCGGGAGGGCCCCCCGGGGAGCTGTTTTTT. It yields the protein CASSPLNVAGGPPGELFF.

This clonotype showed up many times. V and J are TRBV7-6 and TRBJ2-3; perhaps TRBD1 as D (7 bases). Germline V gene lookup returns CDR1 SGHVS and CDR2 FNYEAQ. The ends were cut back, 1 base at V and 3 bases at J, with 14 bases in the middle. The CDR3 runs 16 residues. The CDR3, as DNA: TGTGCCAGCAGCTTAGGTGGCAGGGGGGCGACAGATACGCAGTATTTT. This gives the protein CASSLGGRGATDTQYF.

This clonotype was recorded at least ten times. The J gene is TRBJ2-2, the V gene TRBV28, with D perhaps TRBD1 or TRBD2 (6 bases each). V lost 4 bases and J 1 base, leaving 19 bases between the germline ends. The CDR3 runs to 18 residues. Germline loops: CDR1 MDHEN, CDR2 SYDVKM. CDR3 nucleotides: TGTGCCAGCAGTTCGCGGGACCCGGGACACAGGAACACCGGGGAGCTGTTTTTT. This gives the protein CASSSRDPGHRNTGELFF.

This clonotype showed up many times. This chain links TRBV5-1 with TRBJ2-1; 7 bases line up with TRBD1. With V trimmed by 2 bases and J by 5 bases, 4 bases remained unmatched. The length of the CDR3 is 14 residues. Per the germline V gene, CDR1 is SGHRS and CDR2 is YFSETQ. The CDR3 region is CASSFSGQNNEQFF. The CDR3, as DNA: TGCGCCAGCAGCTTCTCGGGACAGAACAATGAGCAGTTCTTC.

This clonotype was seen many times. The rearrangement links TRBV9 to TRBJ2-1; 7 nucleotides match TRBD1. The CDR3 has 16 residues. The germline gives CDR1 SGDLS, CDR2 YYNGEE. V lost 0 bases to trimming and J lost 2 bases; unmatched junction nucleotides: 5. CDR3 in amino acids: CASSVGGTEPYNEQFF. The CDR3 DNA reads as TGTGCCAGCAGCGTAGGGGGGACAGAGCCCTACAATGAGCAGTTCTTC.

This clonotype was seen ten or more times. V and J are TRBV9 and TRBJ2-7; 7 nucleotides align to TRBD2. From germline, CDR1 is SGDLS and CDR2 YYNGEE. The CDR3 sequence is 16 residues long. V lost 0 bases and J lost 5; bases outside the gene matches: 11. This chain's CDR3 is CASSVGSGARADEQYF. The CDR3 DNA sequence: TGTGCCAGCAGCGTAGGAAGCGGGGCCAGGGCGGACGAGCAGTACTTC. The full variable domain, its missing parts supplied by reference TRBV9 and TRBJ2-7, is DSGVTQTPKHLITATGQRVTLRCSPRSGDLSVYWYQQSLDQGLQFLIQYYNGEERAKGNILERFSAQQFPDLHSELNLSSLELGDSALYFCASSVGSGARADEQYFGPGTRLTVT.

This clonotype was detected ten times or more. The chain links TRBV7-8 to TRBJ2-1; D unclear. Per germline, CDR1 SGHVS and CDR2 FQNEAQ. The CDR3 totals 13 residues. V dropped 2 bases and J dropped 5 bases, with 7 bases sitting between them. CDR3 coding DNA: TGTGCCAGCAGCTTAACGCCGGACAATGAGCAGTTCTTC. The encoded protein is CASSLTPDNEQFF.

In regard to this clonotype: A single base separates this from a much larger clone, so it may be a read error. The chain carries TRBV11-2 and TRBJ2-1; 13 nucleotides match TRBD2. V gave up 6 bases and J gave up 12 bases; unmatched junction bases: 17. Germline V lookup: CDR1 SGHAT, CDR2 FQNNGV. The CDR3 runs to 17 residues. The CDR3 loop reads CASRLEGTSGTEGVQFF. In DNA form, the CDR3 reads TGTGCCAGCAGACTAGAAGGGACTAGCGGGACGGAGGGTGTGCAGTTCTTC.

This clonotype has a count of ten or more. The gene calls are TRBV7-6 and TRBJ2-7; no clear D. Trimming removed 5 bases at V and 3 bases at J, with 8 bases between. CDR1 and CDR2 from the germline V gene are SGHVS and FNYEAQ. CDR3 size: 12 residues. As DNA, the CDR3 is TGTGCCAGCAGCCCCGACATCTACGAGCAGTACTTC. Residues: CASSPDIYEQYF.

Concerning this clonotype: It may be a read error: a sequence one base away is much more abundant. V and J are TRBV12-3 or TRBV12-4 and TRBJ1-6, with 8 bases matching TRBD1. The CDR3 is 14 amino acids. The CDR3 loop is CASSFNRGNSPLNF. The CDR3 DNA reads as TGTGCCAGCAGTTTTAACAGGGGGAATTCACCCCTCAACTTT.

This clonotype was recorded many times. The chain has TRBV6-5 and TRBJ2-3; no reliable D call. Germline V lookup: CDR1 MNHEY, CDR2 SVGAGI. The CDR3 is made up of 13 amino acids. Trimming shortened V by 3 bases and J by 4 bases, and 8 bases separated the two germline ends. The chain's CDR3 is CASSYRHSDTQYF. The CDR3 DNA sequence: TGTGCCAGCAGTTATCGCCACTCAGATACGCAGTATTTT.

The table lists this clonotype with many counts. A read error may produce the germline difference seen at one junction end. The gene calls are TRBV5-1 and TRBJ2-5; 7 bases line up with TRBD1. The germline V gene encodes CDR1 SGHRS and CDR2 YFSETQ. This CDR3 is 15 amino acids long. The CDR3 nucleotides read TGCGCCAGCAGCTCGGGACAGCCCTCACAAGAGAACCAGTACTTC. It yields the protein CASSSGQPSQENQYF. The entire variable domain, with the rest obtained from reference TRBV5-1 and TRBJ2-5, is as follows: KAGVTQTPRYLIKTRGQQVTLSCSPISGHRSVSWYQQTPGQGLQFLFEYFSETQRNKGNFPGRFSGRQFSNSRSEMNVSTLELGDSALYLCASSSGQPSQENQYFGPGTRLLVL.

In its sample, this clonotype was seen many times. The CDR3 DNA sequence: TGCGCCAGCAGGATAACAGGGGACGGATCACCCCTCCACTTT. Its protein is CASRITGDGSPLHF. The V and J genes are TRBV5-1 and TRBJ1-6; 7 nucleotides line up with TRBD1. This CDR3 has 14 residues. After removal of 5 bases from V and 10 bases from J, the junction contained 9 bases not matched to a gene. Germline CDR1 and CDR2: SGHRS and YFSETQ.

This clonotype was seen repeatedly, ten times or more. This chain joins TRBV3-1 and TRBJ2-5, with 7 bases identical to TRBD1. The CDR3 is 16 amino acids. Germline V gene data show CDR1 as LGHDT and CDR2 as YNNKEL (reference sequence). With 4 bases clipped from V and 2 bases from J, the junction kept 10 bases outside the gene matches. As DNA, the CDR3 is TGTGCCAGCAGCCGAGAACCGGGACAGTATCAAGAGACCCAGTACTTC. Amino acids: CASSREPGQYQETQYF.